This TCR beta chain was found in a study of response to subunit inactivated influenza vaccine. Study outcomes and limitations: Each seasonal influenza vaccination, the authors suggested, recruits few new T cells.

Of note for this clonotype: Its antigen is not identified.

The germline V gene has CDR1 SEHNR and CDR2 FQNEAQ (reference sequence). The CDR3 runs to 15 residues. V gave up 5 bases and J gave up 7 bases; unmatched junction bases: 8. TCRdb itself ran the RT-PCR reads through MiXCR, one entry per CDR3 protein. The table records over 650,000 distinct CDR3 sequences, around a sixth of them present only once. This clonotype was sampled from a man aged 45-65 years who received an inactivated influenza vaccine. The chain uses TRBV7-9 and TRBJ2-2; TRBD2 matches at 9 bases. The sequencing used PBMCs from blood, collected roughly 5 days after vaccination. CDR3 amino acids: CASSLLREGIGELFF. CDR3 nucleotides: TGTGCCAGCAGCCTCTTGCGGGAGGGCATCGGGGAGCTGTTTTTT.